This T cell receptor beta chain was identified in a study of vaccination effects on CD4 cells after COVID-19. Across the whole study: The cohort was immunized with two doses of either the BNT162b2 or mRNA-1273 vaccine.

After expansion with viral peptide pools in the ViraFEST assay, antigen-specific CD4+ T cells were sequenced. Investigators separated out CD4+ T cells once around eleven days of culture had passed. Infection dated between March and December 2020, before the Alpha, Beta and Delta variants reached the United States. PBMC cultures contained over 1.5 million cells per well, roughly 10 IU/ml IL-2 and roughly 10 ug/ml peptides. In the cultures, half the medium was exchanged for IL-2 medium on days 3 and 7. The trim removed 4 bases at V and 1 base at J, leaving 3 bases unmatched. The CDR3 contains 16 residues. Germline V gene lookup returns CDR1 ENHRY and CDR2 SYGVKD. Concerning this clone itself: The antigen remains unidentified.

Clones were sequenced by immunoSEQ multiplex PCR, and TCRdb holds only the in-frame ones, with some missing. The sample contains some 24,000 clones, roughly four fifths of which appear only once. Study observations and caveats: Among infection- and vaccine-induced clones, marked clonal contraction occurred late after vaccination.

The sequence was obtained from a human donor who had a prior SARS-CoV-2 infection. The sample was CD4+ T cells from PBMCs cultured with SARS-CoV-2 spike peptides, taken before COVID-19 vaccination. The chain uses TRBV10-3 and TRBJ2-5, with TRBD2 identical over 13 bases. The CDR3 here is CAISGGLAGAQETQYF. Here the CDR3 DNA reads TGTGCCATCAGTGGAGGACTAGCGGGGGCCCAAGAGACCCAGTACTTC.